This note documents a single TCR beta chain sequence. This CDR3 comprises 15 residues. V was shortened by 5 bases and J by 0 bases, with 14 bases between the two germline ends. Germline V lookup: CDR1 SQVTM, CDR2 ANQGSEA. The data derive from a study of OX40 agonist ivuxolimab in advanced cancers. About the study: The study enrolled dose-escalation patients with hepatocellular carcinoma, melanoma, renal cell or head and neck cancer. Earlier treatment with anti-PD-1, anti-PD-L1 or anti-CTLA-4 was permitted, and roughly 42% had received some. One patient with hepatocellular carcinoma and two with cutaneous melanoma, three in all, had partial responses.

This table comes from immunoSEQ multiplex PCR, and its TCRdb copy is limited to in-frame clones, with some not included. The sample has more than 70,000 clones; around 85% are singletons. The chain employs TRBV29-1 and TRBJ2-1; D is ambiguous. Material: CD4+ or CD8+ T cells sorted from blood, obtained in a trial of the OX40 agonist ivuxolimab. The TCR originated in an adult with an advanced solid tumor such as melanoma, head and neck, liver or kidney cancer. The CDR3 DNA follows: TGCAGCGTTACGGGTCGACCGAGCTCCTACAATGAGCAGTTCTTC. Its translation: CSVTGRPSSYNEQFF.